This TCR beta chain stems from a study of blood T cell repertoires in COVID-19. Overall study context: T cells, B-cell-depleted T cells, or PBMCs provided the cDNA or gDNA that served as material.

The authors' processing: Counts of nucleated cells, estimated from reference gene primer amplification, were obtained. Here immunoSEQ multiplex PCR was the method, and the copy in TCRdb shows in-frame clones only, minus some. That table gives V, J and clone size, and the DNA gave D and trimming. The table has 260,000 or so clones, approximately 90% seen once; the top ten hold just over 2.5%. Enrolled through a virtual design, the participants were between 18 and 89 years of age and came from approximately 25 US areas. Trimming took 0 bases from V and 4 from J; bases not matched to a gene: 7. Germline CDR1 and CDR2: SGDLS and YYNGEE. The CDR3 is made up of 19 amino acids.

This clonotype was obtained from a woman in her twenties or thirties with acute COVID-19. Specimen: PBMCs or T cells enriched from blood (not recorded which). J is TRBJ2-2 and V is TRBV9; 15 positions match TRBD2. Here the CDR3 reads CASSVGEGLAGGPTGELFF. The CDR3 coding sequence is TGTGCCAGCAGCGTAGGTGAGGGACTAGCGGGGGGTCCCACCGGGGAGCTGTTTTTT. Full variable domain (missing parts from reference TRBV9 and TRBJ2-2): DSGVTQTPKHLITATGQRVTLRCSPRSGDLSVYWYQQSLDQGLQFLIQYYNGEERAKGNILERFSAQQFPDLHSELNLSSLELGDSALYFCASSVGEGLAGGPTGELFFGEGSRLTVL.